The rows below give T cell receptor beta chains drawn from one sample of a study of shared clonotypes between healthy human individuals. TCRdb's copy holds only in-frame clones and misses some; the assay was immunoSEQ multiplex PCR. The data hold some 1.1 million clones, with around three quarters observed a single time. Sequencing was done on a sample of memory CD4+ T cells from PBMCs. The receptor set was obtained from a man between 18 and 29 years old in good health. Some clones in this sample may be carry-over from other donors' samples. Each CDR3 is given with its conserved first and last residue. D genes are given only for firm matches. Size is omitted from some rows. Given values are once, few, many or a class for expanded clones.

TRBJ2-1,TRBV6-5,15,NA,NA,TGTGCCAGCAGAACCTTAGGGGGTTCCTACAATGAGCAGTTCTTC,CASRTLGGSYNEQFF
TRBJ2-5,TRBV11-2,17,NA,TRBD2,TGTGCCAGCAGCCTCATGGGGCGGGAGGCTCGGGTGGAGACCCAGTACTTC,CASSLMGREARVETQYF
TRBJ1-5,TRBV6-1,14,NA,TRBD1,TGTGCCAGCAGTGAGACAGGGTATAGACAGCCCCAGCATTTT,CASSETGYRQPQHF
TRBJ2-7,TRBV6-5,15,NA,TRBD2,TGTGCCAGCAGATCGTTCGGGGCGGGAGGAGGCGAGCAGTACTTC,CASRSFGAGGGEQYF
TRBJ2-7,TRBV5-1,13,NA,NA,TGCGCCAGCTCGGAACTAGCTAACTACGAGCAGTACTTC,CASSELANYEQYF
TRBJ2-2,TRBV29-1,14,NA,TRBD1,TGCAGCGCCAAGACAGGGGGGGGCCCCGGGGAGCTGTTTTTT,CSAKTGGGPGELFF
TRBJ1-5,TRBV7-8,16,NA,NA,TGTGCCAGCAGCTTAGCTGTAGGACTCAGCAATCAGCCCCAGCATTTT,CASSLAVGLSNQPQHF
TRBJ2-2,TRBV5-5,15,NA,TRBD1,TGTGCCAGCACCTTACAGGGGATGGACACCGGGGAGCTGTTTTTT,CASTLQGMDTGELFF
TRBJ2-1,TRBV11-3,13,once,TRBD2,TGTGCCAGCACCAAAAGCGGGAACAATGAGCAGTTCTTC,CASTKSGNNEQFF
TRBJ2-7,TRBV5-4,14,NA,NA,TGTGCCAGCAGCTTACAGGGCAGAAGTTACGAGCAGTACTTC,CASSLQGRSYEQYF